One sample yielded the 17 T cell receptor beta chains listed below, sequenced in a study of CD8 T cells in ankylosing spondylitis. TCRdb re-derived calls from the 5' RACE reads in MiXCR, one entry per CDR3 protein. Of roughly 150,000 distinct CDR3 sequences in the sample, around a tenth were seen once. Sequencing used blood, either unsorted or a sorted T cell fraction (not recorded which). The receptor source for this set is a female donor with ankylosing spondylitis or in good health (not recorded which).

This rearrangement joins TRBV3-1 to TRBJ1-2; no definite D call. The CDR3 loop spans 15 amino acids. Trimming took 4 bases from V and 3 from J, leaving 15 bases between them. Germline V lookup: CDR1 LGHDT, CDR2 YNNKEL (reference sequence). Written as DNA, the CDR3 is TGTGCCAGCAGCCCCAAGGGAACAGCCTACTATGGCTACACCTTC. This sequence encodes CASSPKGTAYYGYTF.

The chain carries TRBV4-3 and TRBJ1-6; D may be TRBD1 (6 bases). The CDR3 runs to 16 residues. The V and J ends lost 4 bases and 0 bases respectively, with 10 bases between them. CDR1 is LGHNA and CDR2 is YSLEER in the germline V gene. This CDR3 is CASSPDRSSYNSPLHF. In DNA form, the CDR3 reads TGCGCCAGCAGCCCCGACAGGAGCTCCTATAATTCACCCCTCCACTTT.

A few counts support this clonotype. The chain recombines TRBV4-3 with TRBJ1-2, with D possibly matching TRBD1 (6 bases). The germline CDR1 and CDR2 sequences are LGHNA and YSLEER. The CDR3 length is 19 residues. Trimming left V 0 bases short and J 1 base short, with 21 bases between. The chain's CDR3 is CASSQDNSAGTRNNYGYTF. Here the CDR3 DNA reads TGCGCCAGCAGCCAAGATAATTCGGCAGGGACACGGAATAACTATGGCTACACCTTC.

V usage is TRBV6-2 or TRBV6-3 and J usage is TRBJ2-1; 7 bases fit TRBD2. The CDR3 totals 12 residues. Germline V gene sequence: CDR1 MNHEY, CDR2 SVGEGT. V shed 6 bases and J 12 bases; nucleotides not matched to a gene: 8. In nucleotides, the CDR3 is TGTGCCAGCAGCCCCGGACTAGGGGCGCAGTTCTTC. Translation: CASSPGLGAQFF.

This clonotype has a count of ten or more. This chain links TRBV5-6 with TRBJ1-5; TRBD1 matches at 9 bases. V lost 3 bases and J lost 4; bases outside the gene matches: 8. CDR3 length: 16 amino acids. CDR1 is SGHDT and CDR2 is YYEEEE in the germline V gene. CDR3: CASSSTGTGRNQPQHF. CDR3 sequence (DNA): TGTGCCAGCAGCTCCACCGGGACAGGGAGGAATCAGCCCCAGCATTTT.

Ten or more counts support this clonotype. CDR3 sequence reads: CASSLGPRRTFAQYF. The CDR3 DNA is TGCGCCAGCAGCTTGGGGCCAAGACGAACCTTCGCGCAGTACTTC. This chain joins TRBV5-1 and TRBJ2-7; D unresolved. The V and J ends lost 0 bases and 9 bases respectively, with 19 bases between them. The CDR3 has 15 amino acids. CDR1 SGHRS and CDR2 YFSETQ come from the germline V gene. Together with reference TRBV5-1 and TRBJ2-7, the CDR3 gives the full variable domain: KAGVTQTPRYLIKTRGQQVTLSCSPISGHRSVSWYQQTPGQGLQFLFEYFSETQRNKGNFPGRFSGRQFSNSRSEMNVSTLELGDSALYLCASSLGPRRTFAQYFGPGTRLTVT.

V usage is TRBV27 and J usage is TRBJ2-3; the match to TRBD1 covers 8 bases. The J call may be mistaken, given a closer DNA end match to TRBJ1-5. CDR1 and CDR2 (germline): MNHEY, SMNVEV (reference sequence). CDR3 length: 15 amino acids. The CDR3 DNA reads TGTGCCAGCTCCTATTCCGCCAGGGGGCGAGATACGCAGCATTTT. Translated: CASSYSARGRDTQHF.

The gene calls are TRBV30 and TRBJ2-7, with TRBD2 matching 7 bases. CDR1 and CDR2 (germline): GTSNPN, SVGIG (reference sequence). The CDR3 extends over 13 amino acids. V lost 2 bases, J lost 3 bases, and 4 bases stayed unmatched. For the CDR3, the DNA is TGTGCCTGGAGTCGGGACTACAACTACGAGCAGTACTTC. Encoded protein: CAWSRDYNYEQYF.

This clonotype has a count of ten or more. The chain links TRBV27 to TRBJ2-1, with 9 bases lining up with TRBD2. CDR1 and CDR2 (germline): MNHEY, SMNVEV (reference sequence). V lost 8 bases, J lost 0 bases, and 8 bases stayed unmatched. CDR3 length: 16 residues. In nucleotides, the CDR3 is TGTGCCAGCTCTTCTGCGGGGGGGTTCTCCTACAATGAGCAGTTCTTC. This translates into CASSSAGGFSYNEQFF.

This chain joins TRBV24-1 and TRBJ2-2; D might be TRBD1 or TRBD2, each matching 6 bases. CDR3 length: 14 amino acids. CDR1 and CDR2 from the germline V gene are KGHDR and SFDVKD. V lost 9 bases, J lost 5 bases, and 15 bases lay in between. The CDR3: CATGGDKGTGELFF. The CDR3 region has the DNA TGTGCCACCGGCGGGGACAAGGGGACCGGGGAGCTGTTTTTT.

The sample holds a few counts of this clonotype. V is TRBV4-2 and J is TRBJ2-7; D is perhaps TRBD2 (6 bases). Germline CDR1 reads LGHNA; CDR2 reads YNFKEQ. Trimming took 4 bases from V and 7 from J, leaving 20 bases between them. This CDR3 spans 15 amino acids. The CDR3 is CASSLSSRGREEQYF. The DNA for the CDR3 is TGTGCCAGCAGCCTCTCCTCCCGGGGGAGAGAAGAGCAGTACTTC.

This clonotype was detected many times. The chain combines TRBV20-1 with TRBJ2-7; 7 bases agree with TRBD1. The CDR3 consists of 15 residues. The germline V gene encodes CDR1 DFQATT and CDR2 SNEGSKA (reference sequence). The V and J ends lost 0 bases and 3 bases, in that order; junction bases with no gene match: 8. The CDR3 sequence: CSARDPTGTVYEQYF. In nucleotides, the CDR3 is TGCAGTGCTAGAGATCCAACCGGGACAGTCTACGAGCAGTACTTC.

The genes are TRBV27 and TRBJ1-3; D may be TRBD1 (6 bases). The V and J ends lost 2 bases and 4 bases respectively, with 9 bases between them. The CDR3 spans 14 residues. Looked up from germline, CDR1 is MNHEY and CDR2 is SMNVEV (reference sequence). The CDR3 DNA is TGTGCCAGCAGTTTACAGGGGCACGGAAACACCATATATTTT. Amino acids: CASSLQGHGNTIYF.

The chain recombines TRBV11-2 with TRBJ2-6; 10 nucleotides align to TRBD2. V shed 6 bases and J 3 bases; nucleotides not matched to a gene: 8. Germline V gives CDR1 SGHAT, CDR2 FQNNGV. The CDR3 loop spans 17 amino acids. CDR3 in amino acids: CASRTLAGADGANVLTF. Written as DNA, the CDR3 is TGTGCCAGCAGGACGCTAGCGGGAGCTGATGGGGCCAACGTCCTGACTTTC.

This clonotype was counted ten times or more. The rearrangement joins TRBV4-2 to TRBJ2-1; 9 nucleotides align to TRBD1. J was trimmed by 6 bases and V by 3 bases; bases with no gene match: 9. The germline V gene has CDR1 LGHNA and CDR2 YNFKEQ. This CDR3 region has 16 residues. The CDR3 nucleotides are TGTGCCAGCAGCCAGAGGCTTGACAGGGGGTTCAATGAGCAGTTCTTC. Protein: CASSQRLDRGFNEQFF.

The rearrangement uses TRBV11-2 and TRBJ2-5; no clear D gene. Germline CDR1 SGHAT, CDR2 FQNNGV. The CDR3 totals 13 residues. Trimming took off 4 bases at V and 5 bases at J, with 11 bases between the two ends. CDR3 sequence reads: CASSSWGEETQYF. CDR3 in DNA: TGTGCCAGCAGCTCCTGGGGTGAGGAGACCCAGTACTTC.

This clonotype turned up a few times. This chain joins TRBV4-3 and TRBJ2-1; 8 positions agree with TRBD2. The junction had 6 bases not matched to a gene; V was cut back by 0 bases and J by 5 bases. The CDR3 has 16 residues. The germline V gene has CDR1 LGHNA and CDR2 YSLEER. CDR3: CASSQDISGRNNEQFF. The CDR3 DNA follows: TGCGCCAGCAGCCAAGATATAAGCGGGAGAAACAATGAGCAGTTCTTC.